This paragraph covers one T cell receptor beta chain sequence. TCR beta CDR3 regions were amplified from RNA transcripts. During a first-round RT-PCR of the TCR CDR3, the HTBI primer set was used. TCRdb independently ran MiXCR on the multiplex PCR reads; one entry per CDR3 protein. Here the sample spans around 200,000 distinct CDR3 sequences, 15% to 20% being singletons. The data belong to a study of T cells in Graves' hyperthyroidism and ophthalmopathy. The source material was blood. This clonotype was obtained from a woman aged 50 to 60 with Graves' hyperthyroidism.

The CDR3 DNA reads TGTGCTAGTGGTGGCCCCCCCAGGCCGTCTGAAGCTTTCTTT. Translated, it gives CASGGPPRPSEAFF. This chain connects TRBV12-5 to TRBJ1-1; D is unresolved. The CDR3 runs 14 residues. CDR1 is LGHNT, CDR2 FRNRAP, per germline. Deletions cut 5 bases from V and 6 bases from J, with 16 bases between.